This TCR beta chain was captured in a study of regulatory T cells in long-lasting Graves disease. General study points: With 2,741 shared public clonotypes, persistent patients exceeded new patients, who shared just over 950. Only a small sample size was used, which may have cut accuracy. There was favoring of TRBV28, TRBJ1-2 and TRBJ2-5 in persistent disease.

CDR3 regions were amplified by Arm-PCR using iRepertoire HTBI primers to build TCR beta libraries. TCRdb passed the multiplex PCR reads through MiXCR, listing each CDR3 protein once. The sample includes hundreds of thousands of distinct CDR3 sequences, roughly 15% seen only once; the top ten take 15% to 20%. This clonotype was detected ten times or more. The antigen is not known. Per the germline V gene, CDR1 is SNHLY and CDR2 is FYNNEI. After removal of 8 bases from V and 4 bases from J, the junction contained 2 bases not matched to a gene. This CDR3 spans 12 amino acids. Documented time point: newly diagnosed GD, antithyroid drugs for less than 3 months. PBMC-derived RNA was used for the TCR library. This same sample was also taken into another study, of T cells in Graves' hyperthyroidism and ophthalmopathy. From that second work: The HTBI primer set was used in a first-round RT-PCR of the TCR CDR3.

J is TRBJ2-1 and V is TRBV2, with 7 bases lining up with TRBD1. The specimen was peripheral blood mononuclear cells (PBMCs), collected at new diagnosis, from a patient treated with antithyroid drugs. This TCR came from a young woman with Graves disease. CDR3 sequence: CASLGQYNEQFF. The CDR3 DNA reads TGTGCCAGCCTGGGACAGTACAATGAGCAGTTCTTC.